Sequencing of this T cell receptor beta chain was carried out in a study of PD-L1 blockade in urothelial cancer. Study details: Male sex and bladder-origin urothelial cancer were recorded for twenty-five of 29 patients. T cells numbered a median of around 150,000 in the blood samples. After treatment start, blood was analyzed at 3 weeks (second dose) and at 6 weeks.

V lost 4 bases and J lost 9, with 15 bases in between. Germline CDR1 and CDR2: SGHKS and YYEKEE (reference sequence). CDR3 size: 13 residues. Time point: pretreatment peripheral blood. Data came from immunoSEQ multiplex PCR; TCRdb stores just in-frame clones and leaves some out. Among tens of thousands of clones listed, 90% were seen once. The V call is TRBV5-5, the J call TRBJ2-3, with D perhaps TRBD1 (6 bases). The TCR comes from a man in his 60s with urothelial cancer. Here the sequenced sample was PBMCs, taken around atezolizumab (anti-PD-L1) treatment. The CDR3 sequence: CASSATGKGTQYF. Here the CDR3 DNA reads TGTGCCAGCAGCGCAACAGGGAAGGGGACGCAGTATTTT.